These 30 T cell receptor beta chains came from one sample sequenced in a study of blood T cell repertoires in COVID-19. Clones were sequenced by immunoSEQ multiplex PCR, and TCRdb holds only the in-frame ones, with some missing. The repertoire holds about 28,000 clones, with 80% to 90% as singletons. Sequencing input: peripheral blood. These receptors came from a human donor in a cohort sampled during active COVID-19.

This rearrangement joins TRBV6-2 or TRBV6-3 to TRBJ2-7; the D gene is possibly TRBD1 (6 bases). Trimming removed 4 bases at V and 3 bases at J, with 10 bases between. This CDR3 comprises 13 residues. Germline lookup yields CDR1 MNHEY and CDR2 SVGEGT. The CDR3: CASSWDKIYEQYF. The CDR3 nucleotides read TGTGCCAGCAGTTGGGACAAGATCTACGAGCAGTACTTC.

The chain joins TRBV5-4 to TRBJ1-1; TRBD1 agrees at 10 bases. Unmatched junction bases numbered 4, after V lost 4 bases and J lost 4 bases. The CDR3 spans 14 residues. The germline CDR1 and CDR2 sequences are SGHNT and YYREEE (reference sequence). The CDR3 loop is CASSGDRGGTEAFF. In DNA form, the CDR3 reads TGTGCCAGCAGCGGGGACAGGGGTGGCACTGAAGCTTTCTTT.

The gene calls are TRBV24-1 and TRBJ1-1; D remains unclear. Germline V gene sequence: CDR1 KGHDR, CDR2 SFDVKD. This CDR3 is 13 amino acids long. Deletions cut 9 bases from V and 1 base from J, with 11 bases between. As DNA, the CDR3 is TGTGCCACCGCGGCGGCGGCGAACACTGAAGCTTTCTTT. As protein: CATAAAANTEAFF.

The CDR3 coding sequence is TGCGCCAGCAGCCCCCGGGACAGGGTAAGGTTGTGGGCAGTCGATACTGAAGCTTTCTTT. Encoded protein: CASSPRDRVRLWAVDTEAFF. V and J are TRBV5-1 and TRBJ1-1, with 9 bases lining up with TRBD1. Germline-derived CDR1 and CDR2 are SGHRS and YFSETQ. The CDR3 length is 20 residues. Germline trimming cut 4 bases from V and 5 bases from J; bases unmatched to any gene: 24.

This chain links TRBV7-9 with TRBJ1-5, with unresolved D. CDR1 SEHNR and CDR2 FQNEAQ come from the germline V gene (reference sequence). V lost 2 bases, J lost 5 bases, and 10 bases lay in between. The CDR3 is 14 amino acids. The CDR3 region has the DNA TGTGCCAGCAGCTTATCAGGAAAATATCAGCCCCAGCATTTT. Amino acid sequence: CASSLSGKYQPQHF.

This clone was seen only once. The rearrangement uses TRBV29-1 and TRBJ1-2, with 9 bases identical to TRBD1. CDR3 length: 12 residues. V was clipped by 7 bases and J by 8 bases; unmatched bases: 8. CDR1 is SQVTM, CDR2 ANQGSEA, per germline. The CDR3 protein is CSALGQGKGYTF. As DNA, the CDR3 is TGCAGCGCACTTGGACAGGGGAAAGGCTACACCTTC.

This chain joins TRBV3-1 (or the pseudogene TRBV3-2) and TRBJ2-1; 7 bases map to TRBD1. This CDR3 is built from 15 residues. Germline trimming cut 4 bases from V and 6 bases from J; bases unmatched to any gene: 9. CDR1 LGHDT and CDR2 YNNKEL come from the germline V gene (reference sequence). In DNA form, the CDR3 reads TGTGCCAGCAGCCCAACGAGGACAGGCGCCAATGAGCAGTTCTTC. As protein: CASSPTRTGANEQFF.

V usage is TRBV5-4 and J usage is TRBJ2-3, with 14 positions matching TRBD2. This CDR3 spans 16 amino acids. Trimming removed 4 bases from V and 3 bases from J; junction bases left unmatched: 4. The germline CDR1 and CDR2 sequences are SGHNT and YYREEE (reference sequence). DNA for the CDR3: TGTGCCAGCAGCCCCAGACTAGCGGGGGGGACAGATACGCAGTATTTT. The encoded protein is CASSPRLAGGTDTQYF.

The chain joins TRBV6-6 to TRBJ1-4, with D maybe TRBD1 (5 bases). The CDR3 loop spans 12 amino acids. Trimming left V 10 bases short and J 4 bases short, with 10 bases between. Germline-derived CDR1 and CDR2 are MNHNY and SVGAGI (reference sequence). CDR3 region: CATRQYNEKLFF. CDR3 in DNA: TGTGCCACAAGACAGTATAATGAAAAACTGTTTTTT.

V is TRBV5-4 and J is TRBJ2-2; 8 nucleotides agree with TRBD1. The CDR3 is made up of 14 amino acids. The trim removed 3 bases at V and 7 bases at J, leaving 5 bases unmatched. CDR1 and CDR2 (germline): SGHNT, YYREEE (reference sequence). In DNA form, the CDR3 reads TGTGCCAGCAGCTGGGGACAGGTCAGCGGGGAGCTGTTTTTT. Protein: CASSWGQVSGELFF.

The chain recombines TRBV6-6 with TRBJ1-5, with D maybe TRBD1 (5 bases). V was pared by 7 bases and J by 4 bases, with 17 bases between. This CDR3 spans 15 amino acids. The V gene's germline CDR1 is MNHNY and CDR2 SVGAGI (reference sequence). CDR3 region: CASIDGRGRNQPQHF. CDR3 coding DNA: TGTGCCAGCATTGATGGGAGGGGTCGGAATCAGCCCCAGCATTTT.

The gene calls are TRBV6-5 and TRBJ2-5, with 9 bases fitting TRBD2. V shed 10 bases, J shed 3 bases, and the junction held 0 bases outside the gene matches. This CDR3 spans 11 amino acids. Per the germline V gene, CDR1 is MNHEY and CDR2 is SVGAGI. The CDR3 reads CATSGKETQYF. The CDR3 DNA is TGTGCCACTAGCGGGAAAGAGACCCAGTACTTC.

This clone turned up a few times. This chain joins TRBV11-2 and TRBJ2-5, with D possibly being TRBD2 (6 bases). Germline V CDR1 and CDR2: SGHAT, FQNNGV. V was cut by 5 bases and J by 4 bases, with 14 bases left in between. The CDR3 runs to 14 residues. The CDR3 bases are TGTGCCAGCAGCCCGGGAAGAGCGGGAGAGACCCAGTACTTC. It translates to CASSPGRAGETQYF.

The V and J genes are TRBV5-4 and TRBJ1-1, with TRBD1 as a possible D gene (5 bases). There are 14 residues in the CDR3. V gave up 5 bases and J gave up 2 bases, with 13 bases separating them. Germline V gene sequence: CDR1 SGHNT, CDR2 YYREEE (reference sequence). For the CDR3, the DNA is TGTGCCAGCAGTGACCCCAGGGCTAACACTGAAGCTTTCTTT. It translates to CASSDPRANTEAFF.

CDR3 DNA sequence: TGTGCCAGCAGTTTCGCGGGGGATATGAGCGATACGCAGTATTTT. It translates to CASSFAGDMSDTQYF. The chain joins TRBV28 to TRBJ2-3; TRBD2 agrees at 7 bases. The junction had 9 bases not matched to a gene; V was cut back by 3 bases and J by 6 bases. The CDR3 is 15 amino acids. CDR1 MDHEN and CDR2 SYDVKM come from the germline V gene.

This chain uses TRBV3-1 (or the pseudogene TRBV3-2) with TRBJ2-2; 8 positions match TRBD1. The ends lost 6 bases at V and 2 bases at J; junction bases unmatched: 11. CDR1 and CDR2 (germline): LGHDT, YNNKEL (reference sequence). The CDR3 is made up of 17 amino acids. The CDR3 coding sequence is TGTGCCAGCAGGACCCTAGGCGGGACAGGCAACACCGGGGAGCTGTTTTTT. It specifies CASRTLGGTGNTGELFF.

CDR3 region: CASSSGTGEETQYF. The CDR3, as DNA: TGCGCCAGCAGCTCCGGGACAGGGGAAGAGACCCAGTACTTC. The chain has TRBV5-1 and TRBJ2-5; the match to TRBD1 covers 10 bases. Germline V lookup: CDR1 SGHRS, CDR2 YFSETQ. The CDR3 spans 14 residues. The V gene end was trimmed by 3 bases and the J gene end by 3 bases; junction bases not matched to a gene: 2.

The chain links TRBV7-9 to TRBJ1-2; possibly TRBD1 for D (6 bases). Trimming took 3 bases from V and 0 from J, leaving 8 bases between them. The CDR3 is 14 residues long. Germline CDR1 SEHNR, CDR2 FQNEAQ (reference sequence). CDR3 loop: CASSFPGANYGYTF. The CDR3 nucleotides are TGTGCCAGCAGCTTCCCAGGGGCTAACTATGGCTACACCTTC.

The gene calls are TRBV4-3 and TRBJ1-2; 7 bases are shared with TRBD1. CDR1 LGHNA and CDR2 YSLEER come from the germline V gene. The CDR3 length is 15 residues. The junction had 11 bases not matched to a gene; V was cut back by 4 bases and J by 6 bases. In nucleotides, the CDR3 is TGCGCCAGCAGCCGGGGACGGGGGACAGAGGATGGCTACACCTTC. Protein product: CASSRGRGTEDGYTF.

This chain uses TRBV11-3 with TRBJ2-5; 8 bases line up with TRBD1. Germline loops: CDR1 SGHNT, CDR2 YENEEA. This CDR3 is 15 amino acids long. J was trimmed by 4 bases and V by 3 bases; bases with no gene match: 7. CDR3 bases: TGTGCCAGCAGCTTGGGCGGACAGGGTGGAGAGACCCAGTACTTC. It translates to CASSLGGQGGETQYF.

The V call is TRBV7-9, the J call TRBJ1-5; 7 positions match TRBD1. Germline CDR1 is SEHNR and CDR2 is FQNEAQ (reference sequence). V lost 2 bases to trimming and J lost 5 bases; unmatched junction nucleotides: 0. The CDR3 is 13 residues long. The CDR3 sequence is CASSLQGDQPQHF. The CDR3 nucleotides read TGTGCCAGCAGCTTACAGGGGGATCAGCCCCAGCATTTT.

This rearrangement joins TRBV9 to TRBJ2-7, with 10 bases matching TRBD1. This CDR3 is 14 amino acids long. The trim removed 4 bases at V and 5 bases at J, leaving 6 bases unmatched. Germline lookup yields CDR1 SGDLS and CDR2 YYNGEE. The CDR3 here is CASSPGQGPDEQYF. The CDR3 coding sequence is TGTGCCAGCAGCCCGGGACAGGGGCCGGACGAGCAGTACTTC.

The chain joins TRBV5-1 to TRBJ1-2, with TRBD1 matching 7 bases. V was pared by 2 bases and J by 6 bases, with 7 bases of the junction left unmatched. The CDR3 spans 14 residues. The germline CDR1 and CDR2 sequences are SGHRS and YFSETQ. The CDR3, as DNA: TGCGCCAGCAGCTTTCCGGGAGGGGGCGATGGCTACACCTTC. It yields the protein CASSFPGGGDGYTF. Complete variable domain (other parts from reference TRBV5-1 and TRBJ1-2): KAGVTQTPRYLIKTRGQQVTLSCSPISGHRSVSWYQQTPGQGLQFLFEYFSETQRNKGNFPGRFSGRQFSNSRSEMNVSTLELGDSALYLCASSFPGGGDGYTFGSGTRLTVV.

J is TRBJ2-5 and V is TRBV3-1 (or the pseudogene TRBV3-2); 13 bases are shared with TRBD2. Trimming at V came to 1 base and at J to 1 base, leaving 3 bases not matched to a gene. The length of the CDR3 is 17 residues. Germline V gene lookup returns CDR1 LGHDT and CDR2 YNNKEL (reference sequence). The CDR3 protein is CASSQVGLAGTQETQYF. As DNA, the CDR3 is TGTGCCAGCAGCCAAGTGGGACTAGCGGGGACCCAAGAGACCCAGTACTTC.

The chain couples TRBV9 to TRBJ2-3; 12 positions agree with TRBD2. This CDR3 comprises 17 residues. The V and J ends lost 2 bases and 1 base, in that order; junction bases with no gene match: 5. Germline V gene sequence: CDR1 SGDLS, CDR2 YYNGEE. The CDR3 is CASSVAPSGGGTDTQYF. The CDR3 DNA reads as TGTGCCAGCAGCGTGGCCCCTAGCGGGGGGGGCACAGATACGCAGTATTTT.

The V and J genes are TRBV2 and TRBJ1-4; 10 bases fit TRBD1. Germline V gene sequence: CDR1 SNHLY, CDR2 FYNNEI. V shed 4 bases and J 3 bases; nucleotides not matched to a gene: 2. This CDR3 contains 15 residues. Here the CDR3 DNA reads TGTGCCAGCAGTGGACAGGGGGCGGCTAATGAAAAACTGTTTTTT. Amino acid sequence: CASSGQGAANEKLFF.

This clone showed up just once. The CDR3 loop is CASSSLRTGELFF. As DNA, the CDR3 is TGTGCCAGCAGCTCCCTTCGCACCGGGGAGCTGTTTTTT. V and J are TRBV7-2 and TRBJ2-2; D unclear. CDR1 and CDR2 (germline): SGHTA, FQGNSA. V lost 4 bases and J lost 4, with 7 bases in between. This CDR3 contains 13 residues.

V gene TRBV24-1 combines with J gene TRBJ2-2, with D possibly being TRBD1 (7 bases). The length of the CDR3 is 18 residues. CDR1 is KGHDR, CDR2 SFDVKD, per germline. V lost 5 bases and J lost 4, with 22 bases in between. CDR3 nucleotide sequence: TGTGCCACCAGTGCTCAGGGGGGACCTGCCGGGTTCACCGGGGAGCTGTTTTTT. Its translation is CATSAQGGPAGFTGELFF.

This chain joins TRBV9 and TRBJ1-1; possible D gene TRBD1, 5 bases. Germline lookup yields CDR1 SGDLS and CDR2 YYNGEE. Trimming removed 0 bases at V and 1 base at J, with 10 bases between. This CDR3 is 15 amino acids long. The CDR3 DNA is TGTGCCAGCAGCGTAGGCCCGGGGGAGAACACTGAAGCTTTCTTT. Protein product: CASSVGPGENTEAFF.

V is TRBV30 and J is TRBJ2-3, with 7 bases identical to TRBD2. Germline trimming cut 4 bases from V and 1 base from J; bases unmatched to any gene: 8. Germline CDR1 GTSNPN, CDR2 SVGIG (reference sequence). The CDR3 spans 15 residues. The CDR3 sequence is CAWKERGRRTDTQYF. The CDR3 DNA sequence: TGTGCCTGGAAGGAGCGGGGCAGGCGCACAGATACGCAGTATTTT.